This T cell receptor (beta chain) was profiled in a study of human T cells and chemical hapten exposure. This clonotype was detected many times. The V gene's germline CDR1 is MDHEN and CDR2 SYDVKM. V was trimmed by 1 base and J by 2 bases, leaving 9 bases between them. The CDR3 has 14 amino acids. From the RACE reads, TCRdb called clonotypes with MiXCR, one entry per CDR3 protein. In the table there are about 110,000 distinct CDR3 sequences, approximately 12% of which are singletons. Described time point: pre-sensitization, week 0. As for treatment: therapeutic diphenylcyclopropenone sensitization with weekly scalp DPC.

The source was whole blood, collected in connection with sensitization to the hapten diphenylcyclopropenone (DPC). The V and J genes are TRBV28 and TRBJ2-7; D possibly corresponds to TRBD1 (5 bases). This receptor was obtained from a woman in her forties or fifties with alopecia areata. Some clones in this sample may be carry-over from other donors' samples. CDR3 loop: CASSLSDSPYEQYF. CDR3 nucleotides: TGTGCCAGCAGTTTATCCGACAGCCCCTACGAGCAGTACTTC.